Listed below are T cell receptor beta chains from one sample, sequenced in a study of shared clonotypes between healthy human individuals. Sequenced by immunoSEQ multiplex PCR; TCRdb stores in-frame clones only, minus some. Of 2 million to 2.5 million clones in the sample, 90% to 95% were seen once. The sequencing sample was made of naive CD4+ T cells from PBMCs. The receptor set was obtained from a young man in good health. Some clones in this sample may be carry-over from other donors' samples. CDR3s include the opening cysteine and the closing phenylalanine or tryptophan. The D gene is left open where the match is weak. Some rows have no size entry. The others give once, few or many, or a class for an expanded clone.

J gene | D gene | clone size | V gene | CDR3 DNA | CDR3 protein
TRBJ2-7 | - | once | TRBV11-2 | TGTGCCAGCAGCTTAGATCTGGGTATAGCCTACGAGCAGTACTTC | CASSLDLGIAYEQYF
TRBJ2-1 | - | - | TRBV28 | TGTGCCAGCAGTTTTCGCGGGGCTAGCAAGATCGGTGAGCAGTTCTTC | CASSFRGASKIGEQFF
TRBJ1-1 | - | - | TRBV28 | TGTGCCAGCAGACAATCGCCACCGGCTTTCTTT | CASRQSPPAFF
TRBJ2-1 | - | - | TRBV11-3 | TGTGCCAGCAGCCCCCATCGGGCAGCCTCAATCAATGAGCAGTTCTTC | CASSPHRAASINEQFF
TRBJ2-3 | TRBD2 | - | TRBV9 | TGTGCCAGCAGCGTAGGCCCTAGCGGGAGGTTCACAGATACGCAGTATTTT | CASSVGPSGRFTDTQYF
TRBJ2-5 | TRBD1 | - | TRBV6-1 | TGTGCCAGCAGTGGACAGGGGGTACGGGAGACCCAGTACTTC | CASSGQGVRETQYF
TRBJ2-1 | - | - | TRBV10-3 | TGTGCCATCAGTGAGGGGGAAGCGGGCGGGGATGAGCAGTTCTTC | CAISEGEAGGDEQFF
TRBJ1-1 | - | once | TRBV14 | TGTGCCAGCAGCCGGACGGAGAACACTGAAGCTTTCTTT | CASSRTENTEAFF
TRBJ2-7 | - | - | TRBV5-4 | TGTGCCAGCAGCTTCGGTGGGGGGCGGTACGAGCAGTACTTC | CASSFGGGRYEQYF
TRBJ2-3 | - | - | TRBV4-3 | TGCGCCAGCAGCCAAGAGGCCCTAGGTACGCAGTATTTT | CASSQEALGTQYF
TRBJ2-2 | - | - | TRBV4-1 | TGCGCCAGCGACTCGGGTGAAAGAGGGGAGCTGTTTTTT | CASDSGERGELFF